One sample yielded the 21 T cell receptor beta chains listed below, sequenced in a study of OX40 agonist ivuxolimab in advanced cancers. The method was immunoSEQ multiplex PCR; TCRdb's version includes in-frame clones alone and lacks a portion of them. The profile shows about 47,000 clones, around nine tenths of them singletons. The source material was CD4+ or CD8+ T cells sorted from blood, sampled in a trial of the OX40 agonist ivuxolimab. Receptors were obtained from an adult with an advanced solid tumor such as melanoma, head and neck, liver or kidney cancer.

This clone appeared a single time. The chain recombines TRBV7-8 with TRBJ1-3; no firm D call. Germline V lookup: CDR1 SGHVS, CDR2 FQNEAQ. The CDR3 covers 15 residues. Trimming took 1 base from V and 0 from J, leaving 7 bases between them. CDR3 loop: CASSLDGYSGNTIYF. The CDR3 coding sequence is TGTGCCAGCAGCTTAGATGGATACTCTGGAAACACCATATATTTT.

The V call is TRBV30, the J call TRBJ1-5, with TRBD1 identical over 7 bases. The CDR3 loop spans 15 amino acids. Losses at the gene ends were 3 bases for V and 5 bases for J; bases not matched to a gene: 10. Germline V gene lookup returns CDR1 GTSNPN and CDR2 SVGIG (reference sequence). In nucleotides, the CDR3 is TGTGCCTGGAGAGCAAAACAGGGGTGGGATCAGCCCCAGCATTTT. This gives the protein CAWRAKQGWDQPQHF.

V gene TRBV28 combines with J gene TRBJ1-2, with D perhaps TRBD1 (5 bases). The CDR3 covers 14 residues. Trimming pared 3 bases from V and 6 bases from J, leaving 14 bases between. Germline V lookup: CDR1 MDHEN, CDR2 SYDVKM. The CDR3 here is CASSFADSADGYTF. DNA for the CDR3: TGTGCCAGCAGTTTTGCCGACAGTGCAGATGGCTACACCTTC.

The gene calls are TRBV14 and TRBJ1-1, with a possible D match to TRBD1 (6 bases). Germline assignment: CDR1 SGHDN and CDR2 FVKESK. The CDR3 length is 16 residues. V was shortened by 1 base and J by 4 bases, with 16 bases between the two germline ends. This chain's CDR3 is CASSQVKFRTVTEAFF. CDR3 DNA sequence: TGTGCCAGCAGCCAAGTAAAATTTAGGACAGTCACTGAAGCTTTCTTT.

V is TRBV19 and J is TRBJ2-5, with 10 bases lining up with TRBD2. Germline CDR1 reads LNHDA; CDR2 reads SQIVND (reference sequence). The CDR3 runs to 16 residues. V lost 4 bases, J lost 5 bases, and 10 bases stayed unmatched. The CDR3 loop is CASSNPLTSGFETQYF. CDR3 DNA: TGTGCCAGTAGTAACCCGTTGACTAGCGGGTTTGAGACCCAGTACTTC.

The J gene is TRBJ2-7, the V gene TRBV6-5; no definite D call. This CDR3 region has 13 residues. The V end lost 8 bases, the J end lost 0 bases, and 11 bases lay between the germline ends. Germline CDR1 MNHEY, CDR2 SVGAGI. CDR3 DNA sequence: TGTGCCAGCGGGCCACAGAACTCCTACGAGCAGTACTTC. It yields the protein CASGPQNSYEQYF.

The V and J genes are TRBV6-5 and TRBJ2-7; D may correspond to TRBD1 or TRBD2 (6 bases each). V lost 7 bases to trimming and J lost 6 bases, with 16 bases between them. Per the germline V gene, CDR1 is MNHEY and CDR2 is SVGAGI. The CDR3 contains 13 residues. CDR3 protein: CASTKSPGAEQYF. The CDR3 coding sequence is TGTGCCAGCACCAAAAGTCCGGGGGCCGAGCAGTACTTC.

The chain carries TRBV5-1 and TRBJ1-2, with a tentative D call TRBD1 (6 bases). This CDR3 region has 16 residues. Germline CDR1 SGHRS, CDR2 YFSETQ. V lost 0 bases to trimming and J lost 4 bases, with 16 bases between them. The CDR3 is CASSLGLGGQPYGYTF. Written as DNA, the CDR3 is TGCGCCAGCAGCTTGGGGTTGGGTGGACAGCCCTATGGCTACACCTTC.

This clone appeared a single time. This sequence joins TRBV19 and TRBJ2-5, with unresolved D. Trimming removed 3 bases from V and 1 base from J, with 0 bases in between. Germline-derived CDR1 and CDR2 are LNHDA and SQIVND (reference sequence). CDR3 length: 11 amino acids. The CDR3 region is CASSIQETQYF. The CDR3 region has the DNA TGTGCCAGTAGTATCCAAGAGACCCAGTACTTC.

The chain uses TRBV5-1 and TRBJ2-1; 8 bases match TRBD2. Trimming cost V 0 bases and J 6 bases; bases outside gene matches: 2. CDR1 SGHRS and CDR2 YFSETQ come from the germline V gene. The CDR3 length is 14 residues. The CDR3 spells CASSLVLAGNEQFF. As DNA, the CDR3 is TGCGCCAGCAGCTTGGTCCTAGCGGGCAATGAGCAGTTCTTC.

This clone was recorded once. V and J are TRBV18 and TRBJ2-7; D might be TRBD2 (7 bases). V shed 2 bases and J shed 2 bases, with 13 bases lying between them. Germline V gene sequence: CDR1 KGHSH, CDR2 LQKENI. The CDR3 has 15 amino acids. The chain's CDR3 is CASSPGGGRPYEQYF. In DNA, the CDR3 is TGTGCCAGCTCACCAGGGGGGGGGCGCCCCTACGAGCAGTACTTC. The full variable domain, rest sourced from reference TRBV18 and TRBJ2-7, is NAGVMQNPRHLVRRRGQEARLRCSPMKGHSHVYWYRQLPEEGLKFMVYLQKENIIDESGMPKERFSAEFPKEGPSILRIQQVVRGDSAAYFCASSPGGGRPYEQYFGPGTRLTVT.

This clone was seen more than once but under ten times. This chain's CDR3 is CASSPGWGFGFF. The CDR3 DNA reads TGTGCCAGCAGCCCGGGGTGGGGGTTTGGTTTCTTT. This rearrangement joins TRBV13 to TRBJ1-1; D may be TRBD1 (5 bases). Germline V gene sequence: CDR1 PRHDT, CDR2 FYEKMQ (reference sequence). CDR3 length equals 12 residues. Trimming removed 5 bases at V and 13 bases at J, with 17 bases between.

The rearrangement joins TRBV10-3 to TRBJ1-1; no firm D call. The V end was cut by 5 bases, the J end by 1 base, with 17 bases between. CDR1 is ENHRY, CDR2 SYGVKD, per germline. The CDR3 consists of 16 residues. The CDR3 loop is CAISNLVRSRNTEAFF. The CDR3 DNA follows: TGTGCCATCAGTAACCTTGTGCGGTCCCGGAACACTGAAGCTTTCTTT.

The V call is TRBV19, the J call TRBJ1-2, with a possible D match to TRBD1 (6 bases). The length of the CDR3 is 15 residues. V was trimmed by 2 bases and J by 4 bases, leaving 14 bases between them. The germline gives CDR1 LNHDA, CDR2 SQIVND (reference sequence). The chain's CDR3 is CASSIQGRIGYGYTF. The CDR3 nucleotides are TGTGCCAGTAGTATACAGGGGCGCATAGGCTATGGCTACACCTTC.

The chain carries TRBV7-3 and TRBJ1-2; D is unclear. CDR3 length: 12 amino acids. Looked up from germline, CDR1 is SGHTA and CDR2 is FQGTGA. V shed 1 base and J shed 4 bases, with 4 bases lying between them. Here the CDR3 DNA reads TGTGCCAGCAGCTTAATGACCTATGGCTACACCTTC. Amino acids: CASSLMTYGYTF.

The chain links TRBV2 to TRBJ1-4; 7 bases agree with TRBD1. Germline V gives CDR1 SNHLY, CDR2 FYNNEI. J lost 3 bases, V lost 11 bases, and 3 bases had no gene match. This CDR3 has 12 amino acids. The CDR3, as DNA: TGTGCCGGCGGGACAGCTAATGAAAAACTGTTTTTT. This codes for CAGGTANEKLFF.

The V call is TRBV7-3, the J call TRBJ2-1; 14 bases fit TRBD2. CDR1 is SGHTA, CDR2 FQGTGA, per germline. Unmatched junction bases numbered 8, after V lost 0 bases and J lost 4 bases. The CDR3 spans 19 residues. DNA of the CDR3: TGTGCCAGCAGCTTAACCGGGACTAGCGGGAGTAGTGCGTACAATGAGCAGTTCTTC. Amino acids: CASSLTGTSGSSAYNEQFF.

The chain is built from TRBV28 and TRBJ1-5; 8 nucleotides line up with TRBD1. Looked up from germline, CDR1 is MDHEN and CDR2 is SYDVKM. Trimming at V came to 2 bases and at J to 2 bases, leaving 5 bases not matched to a gene. The CDR3 length is 16 residues. As DNA, the CDR3 is TGTGCCAGCAGTTTAGGGGACAGGCTCGGCAATCAGCCCCAGCATTTT. Its protein product is CASSLGDRLGNQPQHF.

This clone was detected a few times. This sequence joins TRBV13 and TRBJ1-4; maybe TRBD1 (6 bases). Germline values: CDR1 PRHDT, CDR2 FYEKMQ (reference sequence). Deletions cut 5 bases from V and 4 bases from J, with 20 bases between. CDR3 length: 17 residues. The CDR3 spells CASSQISDRPHNEKLFF. The CDR3 DNA sequence: TGTGCCAGCAGCCAAATAAGCGACAGGCCCCATAATGAAAAACTGTTTTTT.

This chain joins TRBV5-1 and TRBJ2-7; 12 positions agree with TRBD2. J lost 1 base, V lost 0 bases, and 2 bases had no gene match. From germline, CDR1 is SGHRS and CDR2 YFSETQ. The CDR3 spans 16 residues. CDR3 in amino acids: CASSLGTSGKSYEQYF. CDR3 bases: TGCGCCAGCAGCTTGGGGACTAGCGGGAAGTCCTACGAGCAGTACTTC.

The chain links TRBV11-3 to TRBJ2-1; TRBD2 matches 7 bases. Trimming cost V 2 bases and J 4 bases; bases outside gene matches: 5. Per germline, CDR1 SGHNT and CDR2 YENEEA. The CDR3 is 15 residues long. CDR3 bases: TGTGCCAGCAGCTTATGGGGGGGGATGTACAATGAGCAGTTCTTC. Its translation is CASSLWGGMYNEQFF.